The clone carrying this T cell receptor beta chain was recorded at least ten times. Antigen specificity is unknown. MiXCR, applied by TCRdb to the 5' RACE reads, yields one record per CDR3 protein. This table has about 210,000 distinct CDR3 sequences, around 7.9% appearing once. The data stem from a study of CD8 T cells in ankylosing spondylitis. General study points: Seven or eight highly homologous variants formed a TCR beta motif that appeared characteristic of ankylosing spondylitis blood.

Germline-derived CDR1 and CDR2 are MNHEY and SVGEGT. V was pared by 7 bases and J by 2 bases, with 14 bases between. This CDR3 comprises 14 residues. This TCR was recovered from a male donor with ankylosing spondylitis. The sample consisted of blood, either unsorted or a sorted T cell fraction (not recorded which). J is TRBJ2-5 and V is TRBV6-2 or TRBV6-3; D gene ambiguous. Written as DNA, the CDR3 is TGTGCCAGCACCACCTCCGGGCCGCAAGAGACCCAGTACTTC. Translation gives CASTTSGPQETQYF.